The next 30 T cell receptor beta chains were all read from a single sample in a study of blood T cell repertoires in COVID-19. Measured with immunoSEQ multiplex PCR; TCRdb has only the in-frame clones, and not every one. The profile shows roughly 250,000 clones, approximately 86% of them singletons. Sequenced input: PBMCs or T cells enriched from blood (not recorded which). The receptors here all came from a middle-aged woman with acute COVID-19.

This chain links TRBV29-1 with TRBJ2-7, with 10 bases fitting TRBD1. J was trimmed by 5 bases and V by 6 bases; bases with no gene match: 10. The CDR3 runs 14 residues. Germline V gene lookup returns CDR1 SQVTM and CDR2 ANQGSEA. DNA of the CDR3: TGCAGCGTCGGGGGGGACAGGGGATCTCACGAGCAGTACTTC. It is translated as CSVGGDRGSHEQYF.

This clone has a single count. The chain recombines TRBV7-8 with TRBJ2-7; D call uncertain. Trimming removed 3 bases from V and 8 bases from J, with 20 bases in between. Germline assignment: CDR1 SGHVS and CDR2 FQNEAQ. The CDR3 loop spans 15 amino acids. CDR3 nucleotides: TGTGCCAGCAGCTTGGGCAGAGCCCTACGTTCGAAGCAGTACTTC. Protein: CASSLGRALRSKQYF.

V usage is TRBV5-1 and J usage is TRBJ2-2; 10 bases match TRBD2. The CDR3 is made up of 15 amino acids. V shed 0 bases, J shed 8 bases, and the junction held 4 bases outside the gene matches. CDR1 and CDR2 from the germline V gene are SGHRS and YFSETQ. The CDR3 loop reads CASSLEQLAGGELFF. The CDR3 DNA follows: TGCGCCAGCAGCTTGGAGCAACTAGCGGGAGGGGAGCTGTTTTTT.

This clone was counted only a few times. This CDR3 is CASSMGQGLNTEAFF. The CDR3 DNA follows: TGTGCCAGTAGTATGGGACAAGGGTTGAACACTGAAGCTTTCTTT. The chain joins TRBV19 to TRBJ1-1; D perhaps matches TRBD1 (6 bases). The V gene lost 3 bases and the J gene lost 0 bases, with 11 bases spanning the gap. The germline V gene encodes CDR1 LNHDA and CDR2 SQIVND (reference sequence). The CDR3 sequence is 15 residues long.

The gene calls are TRBV6-1 and TRBJ1-1, with D perhaps TRBD1 (6 bases). V was shortened by 1 base and J by 1 base, with 10 bases between the two germline ends. CDR1 and CDR2 from the germline V gene are MNHNS and SASEGT. The CDR3 is made up of 15 amino acids. CDR3 sequence reads: CASSEDRAGNTEAFF. The CDR3 DNA follows: TGTGCCAGCAGTGAAGACAGGGCTGGGAACACTGAAGCTTTCTTT.

The J gene is TRBJ2-2, the V gene TRBV3-1 (or the pseudogene TRBV3-2), with 7 bases that match TRBD2. CDR1 and CDR2 (germline): LGHDT, YNNKEL (reference sequence). V gave up 5 bases and J gave up 4 bases; unmatched junction bases: 7. The CDR3 is 15 residues long. CDR3 sequence reads: CASSYGLGVTGELFF. The CDR3 nucleotides read TGTGCCAGCAGCTACGGACTAGGTGTCACCGGGGAGCTGTTTTTT.

The chain combines TRBV30 with TRBJ2-7; the match to TRBD2 covers 7 bases. With V trimmed by 2 bases and J by 2 bases, 9 bases remained unmatched. The CDR3 is 15 residues long. Germline CDR1 reads GTSNPN; CDR2 reads SVGIG (reference sequence). The CDR3 here is CAWSFFGEGTYEQYF. The CDR3 coding sequence is TGTGCCTGGAGTTTTTTCGGGGAGGGGACCTACGAGCAGTACTTC.

This sequence joins TRBV27 and TRBJ2-7; D possibly corresponds to TRBD2 (7 bases). The CDR3 length is 13 residues. Trimming took off 2 bases at V and 7 bases at J, with 12 bases between the two ends. Germline V gives CDR1 MNHEY, CDR2 SMNVEV (reference sequence). In nucleotides, the CDR3 is TGTGCCAGCAGTTTACTCGGGGGGCCTGAGCAGTACTTC. As protein: CASSLLGGPEQYF.

The count of this clone is one. The J gene is TRBJ1-1, the V gene TRBV5-1, with D perhaps TRBD1 (6 bases). The CDR3 contains 14 residues. Germline loops: CDR1 SGHRS, CDR2 YFSETQ. V lost 6 bases to trimming and J lost 1 base, with 13 bases between them. CDR3 in amino acids: CASTFEGENTEAFF. The CDR3 region has the DNA TGCGCCAGCACCTTCGAGGGGGAGAACACTGAAGCTTTCTTT.

The gene calls are TRBV14 and TRBJ2-3, with TRBD2 matching over 8 bases. Germline values: CDR1 SGHDN, CDR2 FVKESK. The CDR3 length is 16 residues. With V trimmed by 2 bases and J by 2 bases, 6 bases remained unmatched. The CDR3 is CASSQLGLGHTDTQYF. DNA of the CDR3: TGTGCCAGCAGCCAATTGGGACTAGGCCACACAGATACGCAGTATTTT. Complete variable domain (other parts from reference TRBV14 and TRBJ2-3): EAGVTQFPSHSVIEKGQTVTLRCDPISGHDNLYWYRRVMGKEIKFLLHFVKESKQDESGMPNNRFLAERTGGTYSTLKVQPAELEDSGVYFCASSQLGLGHTDTQYFGPGTRLTVL.

The V gene is TRBV5-1, the J gene TRBJ1-1; 7 bases are shared with TRBD1. V lost 5 bases to trimming and J lost 5 bases; unmatched junction nucleotides: 9. This CDR3 has 14 amino acids. The germline V gene has CDR1 SGHRS and CDR2 YFSETQ. Here the CDR3 reads CASSYGTDRTEAFF. CDR3 nucleotide sequence: TGCGCCAGCAGTTACGGGACGGACAGGACTGAAGCTTTCTTT.

The sample holds a few counts of this clone. This rearrangement joins TRBV29-1 to TRBJ1-2, with 8 bases matching TRBD1. J lost 8 bases, V lost 0 bases, and 11 bases had no gene match. Germline values: CDR1 SQVTM, CDR2 ANQGSEA. The CDR3 is 15 residues long. The chain's CDR3 is CSVEDRRRGRRGYTF. CDR3 nucleotide sequence: TGCAGCGTTGAAGATCGTCGCAGGGGGCGACGCGGCTACACCTTC.

There are a few counts of this clone. The chain employs TRBV7-9 and TRBJ2-2; TRBD1 aligns across 9 bases. V lost 6 bases, J lost 4 bases, and 12 bases stayed unmatched. This CDR3 spans 17 amino acids. Germline V gene sequence: CDR1 SEHNR, CDR2 FQNEAQ (reference sequence). CDR3 DNA: TGTGCCAGCAGTTATGCCCTGGGACAGGGTGTCACCGGGGAGCTGTTTTTT. This codes for CASSYALGQGVTGELFF.

This clone was detected only a few times. The rearrangement links TRBV11-2 to TRBJ2-2; TRBD2 aligns across 7 bases. The CDR3 consists of 16 residues. The germline CDR1 and CDR2 sequences are SGHAT and FQNNGV. The V segment lost 1 base and the J segment 4 bases; nucleotides outside the gene matches: 6. The DNA for the CDR3 is TGTGCCAGCAGCTTAGTCCGGGGGGTCCGCACCGGGGAGCTGTTTTTT. Encoded protein: CASSLVRGVRTGELFF.

J is TRBJ2-1 and V is TRBV5-1, with D perhaps matching TRBD1 (7 bases). Germline V CDR1 and CDR2: SGHRS, YFSETQ. V shed 8 bases and J shed 2 bases, with 14 bases lying between them. CDR3 size: 14 residues. CDR3 in amino acids: CASMSGGTYNEQFF. The DNA for the CDR3 is TGCGCCAGTATGTCAGGGGGGACCTACAATGAGCAGTTCTTC.

CDR3 bases: TGTGCCAGCAGCTTTATGGGAGGGAATGAGCAGTTCTTC. Translated, it gives CASSFMGGNEQFF. V is TRBV7-2 and J is TRBJ2-1; 7 bases map to TRBD2. The CDR3 has 13 residues. Germline trimming cut 3 bases from V and 7 bases from J; bases unmatched to any gene: 3. Germline V CDR1 and CDR2: SGHTA, FQGNSA.

The chain has TRBV2 and TRBJ1-6; D is unclear. The CDR3 is 15 amino acids. With 2 bases removed from V and 5 bases from J, the gap between germline ends came to 10 bases. Per germline, CDR1 SNHLY and CDR2 FYNNEI. Here the CDR3 DNA reads TGTGCCAGCAGTGAACGATTACGGGATAATTCACCCCTCCACTTT. Its protein is CASSERLRDNSPLHF.

The rearrangement joins TRBV4-2 to TRBJ1-2; D is uncertain. Trimming took off 5 bases at V and 4 bases at J, with 17 bases between the two ends. The CDR3 extends over 15 amino acids. Germline V CDR1 and CDR2: LGHNA, YNFKEQ. The CDR3 nucleotides are TGTGCCAGCAGCTCTTCGGACGGACTCCTCTATGGCTACACCTTC. The encoded protein is CASSSSDGLLYGYTF.

A few counts support this clone. CDR3 nucleotide sequence: TGTGCCTGGAGTGGAGTGGGACTCTACGAGCAGTACTTC. The encoded protein is CAWSGVGLYEQYF. The chain is built from TRBV30 and TRBJ2-7; D may be TRBD2 (6 bases). Per germline, CDR1 GTSNPN and CDR2 SVGIG (reference sequence). This CDR3 is built from 13 residues. The V and J ends lost 1 base and 3 bases respectively, with 10 bases between them.

DNA of the CDR3: TGTGCCAGCAGCCGGGGACTAGCGGGAGAATCCGGTAGGTCCTACGAGCAGTACTTC. This gives the protein CASSRGLAGESGRSYEQYF. The chain couples TRBV7-8 to TRBJ2-7; 14 nucleotides agree with TRBD2. There are 19 residues in the CDR3. Germline loops: CDR1 SGHVS, CDR2 FQNEAQ. V lost 5 bases to trimming and J lost 1 base; unmatched junction nucleotides: 13.

The chain links TRBV5-6 to TRBJ2-7; D is uncertain. Germline V gene lookup returns CDR1 SGHDT and CDR2 YYEEEE. CDR3 length: 12 amino acids. Trimming took off 4 bases at V and 2 bases at J, with 7 bases between the two ends. CDR3 in amino acids: CASSRVAYEQYF. Here the CDR3 DNA reads TGTGCCAGCAGCCGAGTAGCCTACGAGCAGTACTTC.

The gene calls are TRBV4-1 and TRBJ2-1; D might be TRBD2 (7 bases). Trimming stripped 7 bases from V and 5 bases from J, with 15 bases between. This CDR3 region has 14 residues. Germline-derived CDR1 and CDR2 are MGHRA and YSYEKL. The CDR3 is CASTRRGGDNEQFF. As DNA, the CDR3 is TGCGCCAGCACCCGGCGAGGGGGGGACAATGAGCAGTTCTTC.

The V gene is TRBV11-3, the J gene TRBJ2-7; 11 bases match TRBD2. The V gene's germline CDR1 is SGHNT and CDR2 YENEEA. J lost 4 bases, V lost 5 bases, and 4 bases had no gene match. The CDR3 has 14 amino acids. CDR3 sequence reads: CASSTLAGGYEQYF. The CDR3 nucleotides are TGTGCCAGCAGCACGCTAGCGGGAGGATACGAGCAGTACTTC.

The chain uses TRBV25-1 and TRBJ1-2; D call uncertain. Germline V gives CDR1 MGHDK, CDR2 SYGVNS. Deletions cut 2 bases from V and 6 bases from J, with 13 bases between. The CDR3 consists of 14 residues. CDR3 DNA: TGTGCCAGCAGTGAAGTGGGCCAGACCCATGGCTACACCTTC. Protein product: CASSEVGQTHGYTF.

The rearrangement links TRBV7-8 to TRBJ2-7, with unresolved D. This CDR3 comprises 14 residues. The germline V gene encodes CDR1 SGHVS and CDR2 FQNEAQ. V shed 0 bases and J shed 2 bases, with 8 bases lying between them. CDR3 residues: CASSLAVATYEQYF. CDR3 bases: TGTGCCAGCAGCTTAGCAGTAGCCACCTACGAGCAGTACTTC.

This chain links TRBV7-9 with TRBJ1-4; TRBD1 aligns across 9 bases. The CDR3 length is 15 residues. With 4 bases clipped from V and 8 bases from J, the junction kept 8 bases outside the gene matches. Germline CDR1 SEHNR, CDR2 FQNEAQ (reference sequence). CDR3 loop: CASSYPGQGGEKLFF. The CDR3 bases are TGTGCCAGCAGCTACCCGGGACAGGGTGGAGAAAAACTGTTTTTT. Looking up the rest from reference TRBV7-9 and TRBJ1-4 gives the full variable domain: DTGVSQNPRHKITKRGQNVTFRCDPISEHNRLYWYRQTLGQGPEFLTYFQNEAQLEKSRLLSDRFSAERPKGSFSTLEIQRTEQGDSAMYLCASSYPGQGGEKLFFGSGTQLSVL.

The chain couples TRBV7-9 to TRBJ2-2; tentatively, D is TRBD1 (5 bases). Germline V gives CDR1 SEHNR, CDR2 FQNEAQ (reference sequence). Trimming took off 5 bases at V and 1 base at J, with 14 bases between the two ends. The CDR3 sequence is 16 residues long. CDR3 residues: CASSPLQGLNTGELFF. CDR3 bases: TGTGCCAGCAGCCCCCTCCAGGGTCTGAACACCGGGGAGCTGTTTTTT.

This clone was seen a single time. The gene calls are TRBV5-6 and TRBJ2-7; 8 bases match TRBD2. The CDR3 is 16 amino acids. Germline V CDR1 and CDR2: SGHDT, YYEEEE. V was pared by 1 base and J by 0 bases, with 6 bases of the junction left unmatched. CDR3 amino acids: CASSLSGSHLSYEQYF. The CDR3 DNA follows: TGTGCCAGCAGCTTGAGCGGGAGCCACCTCTCCTACGAGCAGTACTTC.

This chain joins TRBV4-1 and TRBJ2-3, with 11 bases matching TRBD2. With V trimmed by 3 bases and J by 4 bases, 15 bases remained unmatched. Germline assignment: CDR1 MGHRA and CDR2 YSYEKL. This CDR3 is built from 19 residues. The CDR3 region has the DNA TGCGCCAGCAGCCACGGACGAACCTTGGGGACTAGCGGAGCAGATACGCAGTATTTT. Protein sequence: CASSHGRTLGTSGADTQYF.

The rearrangement links TRBV5-1 to TRBJ2-7; TRBD2 matches 10 bases. The CDR3 runs to 17 residues. Losses at the gene ends were 1 base for V and 2 bases for J; bases not matched to a gene: 9. Germline V gene lookup returns CDR1 SGHRS and CDR2 YFSETQ. The CDR3 nucleotides are TGCGCCAGCAGCTTGCCAGCGGGAGGGCCCTCCCCCTACGAGCAGTACTTC. As protein: CASSLPAGGPSPYEQYF.